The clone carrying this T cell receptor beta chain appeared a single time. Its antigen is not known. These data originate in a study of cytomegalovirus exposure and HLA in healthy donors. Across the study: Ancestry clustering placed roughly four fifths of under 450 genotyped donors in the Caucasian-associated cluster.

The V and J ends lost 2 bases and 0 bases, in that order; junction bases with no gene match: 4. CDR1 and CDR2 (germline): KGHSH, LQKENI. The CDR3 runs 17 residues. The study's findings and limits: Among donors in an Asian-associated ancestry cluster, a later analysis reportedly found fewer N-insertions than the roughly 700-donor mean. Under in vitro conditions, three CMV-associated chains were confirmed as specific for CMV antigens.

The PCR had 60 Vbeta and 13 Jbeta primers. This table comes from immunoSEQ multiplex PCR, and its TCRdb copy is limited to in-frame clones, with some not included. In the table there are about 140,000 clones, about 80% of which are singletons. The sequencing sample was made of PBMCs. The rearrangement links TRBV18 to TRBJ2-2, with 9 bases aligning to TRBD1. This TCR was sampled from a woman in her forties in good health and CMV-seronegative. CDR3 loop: CASSPTRTGANTGELFF. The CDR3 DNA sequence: TGTGCCAGCTCACCAACCAGGACAGGGGCGAACACCGGGGAGCTGTTTTTT.